This is a list of T cell receptor beta chains from one sample in a study of control samples from healthy donors and cancer patients. The repertoire was sequenced with immunoSEQ multiplex PCR; TCRdb's copy has only in-frame clones and lacks some. The table records about 76,000 clones, 89% of them present only once. The sequencing input was PBMCs. The receptors originated from a woman between 50 and 59 years old with colorectal cancer. Both conserved end residues are part of each CDR3. A D gene is named only where the DNA matches it firmly.

d_call: TRBD1; j_call: TRBJ1-2; v_call: TRBV4-1; cdr3_aa: CASRAPGQDNGYTF
d_call: NA; j_call: TRBJ2-3; v_call: TRBV7-9; cdr3_aa: CASSPRGGMVTDTQYF
d_call: NA; j_call: TRBJ2-5; v_call: TRBV10-2; cdr3_aa: CASTGDETQYF
d_call: NA; j_call: TRBJ2-1; v_call: TRBV5-4; cdr3_aa: CASSLVGGAYNEQFF
d_call: NA; j_call: TRBJ1-2; v_call: TRBV25-1; cdr3_aa: CASSEYKDGYTF
d_call: NA; j_call: TRBJ1-5; v_call: TRBV19; cdr3_aa: CASSINSDTSQSQHF
d_call: NA; j_call: TRBJ2-5; v_call: TRBV4-3; cdr3_aa: CASSQEISGAGTQYF
d_call: TRBD2; j_call: TRBJ2-5; v_call: TRBV20-1; cdr3_aa: CSALAGETQYF
d_call: NA; j_call: TRBJ1-5; v_call: TRBV5-5; cdr3_aa: CASSLAGAAQPQHF
d_call: TRBD1; j_call: TRBJ1-1; v_call: TRBV4-1; cdr3_aa: CASSLRSPGGTGGGTEAFF
d_call: NA; j_call: TRBJ1-2; v_call: TRBV30; cdr3_aa: CAWSEFTRPAYGYTF
d_call: NA; j_call: TRBJ1-6; v_call: TRBV15; cdr3_aa: CATSSVRLYNSPLHF
d_call: NA; j_call: TRBJ2-2; v_call: TRBV7-2; cdr3_aa: CASSFSGSNTGELFF
d_call: NA; j_call: TRBJ1-3; v_call: TRBV7-9; cdr3_aa: CASSLTTVSGNTIYF
d_call: NA; j_call: TRBJ1-1; v_call: TRBV19; cdr3_aa: CASSKGGLLNTEAFF
d_call: NA; j_call: TRBJ1-6; v_call: TRBV5-6; cdr3_aa: CASTPAGYNSPLHF
d_call: TRBD1; j_call: TRBJ1-4; v_call: TRBV6-6; cdr3_aa: CASSITGGWEKLFF
d_call: NA; j_call: TRBJ1-2; v_call: TRBV5-5; cdr3_aa: CASSWWGGYTF
d_call: NA; j_call: TRBJ2-6; v_call: TRBV4-3; cdr3_aa: CASSQEEGSGANVLTF
d_call: NA; j_call: TRBJ1-3; v_call: TRBV5-1; cdr3_aa: CASSPEGRNTIYF
d_call: NA; j_call: TRBJ2-2; v_call: TRBV7-3; cdr3_aa: CASRGPGMNTGELFF
d_call: TRBD1; j_call: TRBJ1-1; v_call: TRBV9; cdr3_aa: CASSLQGSFTEAFF
d_call: NA; j_call: TRBJ2-1; v_call: TRBV2; cdr3_aa: CASRNRLYNEQFF
d_call: NA; j_call: TRBJ1-4; v_call: TRBV4-3; cdr3_aa: CASRSGGFPTNEKLFF
d_call: TRBD1; j_call: TRBJ1-6; v_call: TRBV6-5; cdr3_aa: CASGTGQGRNSPLHF
d_call: TRBD1; j_call: TRBJ1-5; v_call: TRBV6-2/TRBV6-3; cdr3_aa: CASSYRQGHQGQHF
d_call: TRBD1; j_call: TRBJ1-6; v_call: TRBV6-5; cdr3_aa: CASSYETGDNNSPLHF
d_call: NA; j_call: TRBJ2-2; v_call: TRBV7-9; cdr3_aa: CASSDTGELFF
d_call: NA; j_call: TRBJ2-5; v_call: TRBV15; cdr3_aa: CATSRDIETQYF
d_call: NA; j_call: TRBJ2-6; v_call: TRBV6-2/TRBV6-3; cdr3_aa: CASSYVGPSGANVLTF
d_call: TRBD1; j_call: TRBJ2-3; v_call: TRBV29-1; cdr3_aa: CSVERQGAITDTQYF
d_call: NA; j_call: TRBJ1-2; v_call: TRBV7-2; cdr3_aa: CASSLAGTSYNYGYTF
d_call: NA; j_call: TRBJ1-5; v_call: TRBV6-2/TRBV6-3; cdr3_aa: CASSSGTPRANQPQHF
d_call: NA; j_call: TRBJ2-2; v_call: TRBV19; cdr3_aa: CASSMGNRELFF
d_call: NA; j_call: TRBJ1-5; v_call: TRBV6-5; cdr3_aa: CASSYKAGWGQPQHF
d_call: TRBD1; j_call: TRBJ2-1; v_call: TRBV5-1; cdr3_aa: CASSRDRAYNEQFF
d_call: NA; j_call: TRBJ1-5; v_call: TRBV27; cdr3_aa: CASTRGDGQPQHF
d_call: TRBD1; j_call: TRBJ1-4; v_call: TRBV5-1; cdr3_aa: CASSAGQGVEKLFF
d_call: NA; j_call: TRBJ1-3; v_call: TRBV6-6; cdr3_aa: CASSYLSGNTIYF
d_call: NA; j_call: TRBJ1-2; v_call: TRBV28; cdr3_aa: CASSLPRQDSGYTF
d_call: NA; j_call: TRBJ1-4; v_call: TRBV15; cdr3_aa: CATSSYWDGLNEKLFF
d_call: NA; j_call: TRBJ1-2; v_call: TRBV28; cdr3_aa: CASSSIIYGYTF
d_call: TRBD1; j_call: TRBJ1-1; v_call: TRBV19; cdr3_aa: CASSGEGASTEAFF
d_call: TRBD1; j_call: TRBJ2-1; v_call: TRBV6-1; cdr3_aa: CASSEGGTGEYNEQFF
d_call: NA; j_call: TRBJ2-1; v_call: TRBV6-1; cdr3_aa: CASSVSGMSSYNEQFF
d_call: NA; j_call: TRBJ1-1; v_call: TRBV5-6; cdr3_aa: CASSLESPRAEAFF
d_call: NA; j_call: TRBJ1-2; v_call: TRBV28; cdr3_aa: CASSLWGGNYGYTF
d_call: TRBD1; j_call: TRBJ1-1; v_call: TRBV6-2/TRBV6-3; cdr3_aa: CASSFRGLKMNTEAFF
d_call: NA; j_call: TRBJ2-5; v_call: TRBV7-2; cdr3_aa: CASSAPGPVETQYF
d_call: TRBD1; j_call: TRBJ1-5; v_call: TRBV6-5; cdr3_aa: CASSTDRGQPQHF
d_call: NA; j_call: TRBJ2-5; v_call: TRBV28; cdr3_aa: CASSSPGTQYF
d_call: TRBD1; j_call: TRBJ2-1; v_call: TRBV2; cdr3_aa: CASGTDYNEQFF
d_call: NA; j_call: TRBJ2-6; v_call: TRBV30; cdr3_aa: CAWGDWANVLTF
d_call: NA; j_call: TRBJ2-2; v_call: TRBV24-1; cdr3_aa: CATSDSPEGPDTGELFF
d_call: NA; j_call: TRBJ1-3; v_call: TRBV6-5; cdr3_aa: CASSRGHLSGNTIYF
d_call: NA; j_call: TRBJ1-4; v_call: TRBV13; cdr3_aa: CASSYGQLATNEKLFF
d_call: NA; j_call: TRBJ2-5; v_call: TRBV15; cdr3_aa: CATSLGQDRTQYF
d_call: NA; j_call: TRBJ1-2; v_call: TRBV4-1; cdr3_aa: CASSQAPEGYGYTF
d_call: NA; j_call: TRBJ1-6; v_call: TRBV30; cdr3_aa: CAWDNSNSPLHF
d_call: NA; j_call: TRBJ1-5; v_call: TRBV6-5; cdr3_aa: CASGTLPQHF